This T cell receptor (beta chain) stems from a study of blood T cell repertoires in COVID-19. Overall study context: Samples of COVID-19 (acute and convalescent) were obtained from the United States, Italy and Spain. In each case, the material was cDNA or gDNA derived from T cells, B-cell-depleted T cells, or PBMCs.

How the authors handled the data: For nucleated cells, counts were estimated from reference gene primer amplification. Using immunoSEQ multiplex PCR, the repertoire was profiled, and TCRdb retains in-frame clones only, with some absent. V, J and clone size reflect that table, while D and trimming were determined from the DNA. This table holds about 190,000 clones, 88% found once. The germline V and J ends were trimmed by 4 bases and 1 base, with 8 bases remaining between them. Germline V gene sequence: CDR1 MNHNY, CDR2 SVGAGI (reference sequence). The CDR3 has 14 residues. What was sequenced was peripheral blood. This chain connects TRBV6-6 to TRBJ2-4, with D unresolved. The TCR was taken from a woman in her 30s with acute or convalescent COVID-19. The CDR3 DNA reads TGTGCCAGCAGTTTGGTTCGGGCCAAAAACATTCAGTACTTC. This codes for CASSLVRAKNIQYF.